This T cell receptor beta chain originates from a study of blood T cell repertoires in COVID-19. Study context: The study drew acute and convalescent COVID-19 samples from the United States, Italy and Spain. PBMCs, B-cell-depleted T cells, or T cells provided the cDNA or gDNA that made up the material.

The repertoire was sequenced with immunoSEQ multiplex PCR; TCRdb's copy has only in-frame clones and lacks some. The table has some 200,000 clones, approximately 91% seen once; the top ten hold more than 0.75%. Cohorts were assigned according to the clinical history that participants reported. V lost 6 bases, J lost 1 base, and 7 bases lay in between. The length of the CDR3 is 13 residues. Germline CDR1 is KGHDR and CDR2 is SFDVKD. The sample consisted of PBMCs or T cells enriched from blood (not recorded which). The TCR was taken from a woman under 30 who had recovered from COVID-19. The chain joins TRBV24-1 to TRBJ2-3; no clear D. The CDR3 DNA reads TGTGCCACCAGTCGTCAGGGCACAGATACGCAGTATTTT. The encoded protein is CATSRQGTDTQYF.